This T cell receptor (beta chain) is from a study of shared clonotypes between healthy human individuals. Findings and caveats of the study: Shared clonotypes: 4.5% to 6% naive CD4, roughly 3.5% naive CD8, less than 2.5% memory CD4, more than 0.3% memory CD8. Rarefaction indicated that sorted-subset sequencing remained incomplete although depth was large. Non-shared clonotypes displayed generation probabilities falling below those of clonotypes present in all four donors.

The CDR3 totals 14 residues. From germline, CDR1 is SGHRS and CDR2 YFSETQ. V dropped 3 bases and J dropped 3 bases, with 12 bases sitting between them. Positively selected for CCR7, the CD45RO-negative cells used as naive CD8 cells excluded terminally differentiated effector memory CD45RA+ cells. The method was immunoSEQ multiplex PCR; TCRdb's version includes in-frame clones alone and lacks a portion of them. The sample holds around 2,100,000 clones, approximately 94% seen once. About this clone: The antigen is unknown.

The source of this sequence is a man between 18 and 35 years old in good health. What was sequenced was naive CD8+ T cells sorted from blood. The chain recombines TRBV5-1 with TRBJ1-1; D call uncertain. The CDR3 is CASSSSVPDTEAFF. Here the CDR3 DNA reads TGCGCCAGCAGCTCCTCAGTCCCGGACACTGAAGCTTTCTTT.